This record covers a single T cell receptor (beta chain). The sample comes from a study of Ad26.COV2.S vaccination and SARS-CoV-2 variants. Sample treatment: 19 received Ad26.COV2.S at low or high dose, single or two shots; roughly five received placebo; per-sample allocation not given. Sampling happened 63 days after the first vaccine or placebo injection. Method: immunoSEQ multiplex PCR; TCRdb's copy keeps in-frame clones and lacks some. The table lists under 600,000 clones, 89% of them singletons. The sample consisted of peripheral blood, taken in a trial of Ad26.COV2.S vaccine versus placebo. The clonotype comes from a person aged 18-60 years who received the Ad26.COV2.S COVID-19 vaccine or a placebo.

The CDR3 here is CASSPAGDRYGYTF. Here the CDR3 DNA reads TGTGCCAGCAGTCCGGCAGGGGACCGATATGGCTACACCTTC. The J gene is TRBJ1-2, the V gene TRBV28; D possibly corresponds to TRBD1 (6 bases). The CDR3 contains 14 residues. From germline, CDR1 is MDHEN and CDR2 SYDVKM. Deletions cut 5 bases from V and 5 bases from J, with 15 bases between.